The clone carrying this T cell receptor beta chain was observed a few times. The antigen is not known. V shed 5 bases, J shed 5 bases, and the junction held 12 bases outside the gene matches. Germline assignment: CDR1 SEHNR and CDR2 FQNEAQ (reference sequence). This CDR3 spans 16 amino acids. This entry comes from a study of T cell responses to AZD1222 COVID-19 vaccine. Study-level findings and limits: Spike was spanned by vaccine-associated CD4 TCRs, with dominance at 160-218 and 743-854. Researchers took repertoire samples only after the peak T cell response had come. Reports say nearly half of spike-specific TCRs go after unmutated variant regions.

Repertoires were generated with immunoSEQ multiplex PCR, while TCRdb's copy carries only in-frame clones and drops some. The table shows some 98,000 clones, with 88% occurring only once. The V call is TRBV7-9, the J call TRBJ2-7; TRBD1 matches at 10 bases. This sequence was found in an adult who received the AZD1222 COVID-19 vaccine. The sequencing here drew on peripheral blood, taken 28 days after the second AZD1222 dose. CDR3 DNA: TGTGCCAGCAGCGTTAGTTGGGGACAGGGGAGGCACGAGCAGTACTTC. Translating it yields CASSVSWGQGRHEQYF.